The present T cell receptor beta chain was sequenced within a study of blood T cell repertoires in COVID-19. Study-level information: Collection of acute and convalescent COVID-19 samples took place in the United States, Italy and Spain. Nucleic acid was either cDNA or gDNA, and it came from T cells, B-cell-depleted T cells, or PBMCs.

Germline lookup yields CDR1 WSHSY and CDR2 SAAADI. The CDR3 consists of 11 residues. The germline V and J ends were trimmed by 3 bases and 8 bases, with 4 bases remaining between them. Per the study methods: Reference gene primer amplification gave estimated nucleated cell counts. Profiled with immunoSEQ multiplex PCR; TCRdb holds only in-frame clones, not every one. The DNA gave D and trimming, while V, J and clone size come from that table. The sample consists of hundreds of thousands of clones, 88% of them appearing once. The receptor was derived from a woman in her 30s with acute or convalescent COVID-19. The chain recombines TRBV10-2 with TRBJ2-2; D is unclear. Sequenced input: peripheral blood. The CDR3 DNA is TGCGCCAGCAGTGAAGCAGGGGAGCTGTTTTTT. This codes for CASSEAGELFF.